A single sample is the source of the 7 T cell receptor beta chains below, sequenced in a study of EBV T-cell therapy then PD-1 blockade in nasopharyngeal carcinoma. Generated by immunoSEQ multiplex PCR, the TCRdb table keeps only in-frame clones and is missing some. The table has 19,000 or so clones, approximately 88% seen once. Treatment meaning: AdE1-LMPpoly-expanded autologous EBV-specific T-cell therapy followed by anti-PD-1 nivolumab. The antigens for these receptors are not known. The sample in question was CD8+ T cells from blood, obtained at day 0 from a patient whose treatment included autologous EBV-specific T cells and nivolumab. The receptors were sampled from a man aged 40-55 years with nasopharyngeal carcinoma.

V is TRBV30 and J is TRBJ2-1; a weak D match, TRBD2 (6 bases). Trimming shortened V by 4 bases and J by 0 bases, and 13 bases separated the two germline ends. The CDR3 is 15 residues long. Germline V lookup: CDR1 GTSNPN, CDR2 SVGIG (reference sequence). Written as DNA, the CDR3 is TGTGCCTGGAAAACCGGGACTGCCTCCTACAATGAGCAGTTCTTC. Translation gives CAWKTGTASYNEQFF.

The V and J genes are TRBV9 and TRBJ1-1; TRBD1 agrees at 7 bases. The CDR3 contains 17 residues. CDR1 is SGDLS and CDR2 is YYNGEE in the germline V gene. After removal of 4 bases from V and 0 bases from J, the junction contained 12 bases not matched to a gene. Written as DNA, the CDR3 is TGTGCCAGCAGCTCCCGCATGGAGACAGGGCTGAACACTGAAGCTTTCTTT. The encoded protein is CASSSRMETGLNTEAFF.

Here the CDR3 DNA reads TGTGCCAGCAGCCCAACGGGGGGGGAAGACTATGGCTACACCTTC. It translates to CASSPTGGEDYGYTF. This chain joins TRBV9 and TRBJ1-2; D perhaps matches TRBD1 (5 bases). The CDR3 is 15 residues long. Germline V lookup: CDR1 SGDLS, CDR2 YYNGEE. V lost 4 bases and J lost 3, with 16 bases in between.

This clone was picked up one time. V and J are TRBV9 and TRBJ1-2; D unclear. The CDR3 totals 10 residues. The germline V gene has CDR1 SGDLS and CDR2 YYNGEE. V lost 7 bases and J lost 8, with 9 bases in between. CDR3 DNA sequence: TGTGCCAGCGCAGGAGGCGGCTACACCTTC. Translation gives CASAGGGYTF.

This chain uses TRBV5-5 with TRBJ2-7, with D possibly TRBD1 on 6 matching bases. Germline V gene lookup returns CDR1 SGHKS and CDR2 YYEKEE (reference sequence). This CDR3 is built from 15 residues. V lost 4 bases and J 1 base, leaving 15 bases between the germline ends. CDR3 amino acids: CASSPGHALSYEQYF. The CDR3 coding sequence is TGTGCCAGCAGCCCGGGACACGCACTTTCCTACGAGCAGTACTTC.

Note on this clone: Mismatch with germline at one junction end may stem from a read error. V usage is TRBV4-3 and J usage is TRBJ2-7; TRBD1 might be the D (6 bases). The germline gives CDR1 LGHNA, CDR2 YSLEER. The CDR3 contains 17 residues. This CDR3 reads CASSQSTGPLRSHEQYF. CDR3 in DNA: TGCGCCAGCAGCCAATCCACAGGGCCACTACGCTCCCACGAGCAGTACTTC.

The chain links TRBV14 to TRBJ2-4; 7 positions match TRBD1. The CDR3 is 17 residues long. Germline V gene sequence: CDR1 SGHDN, CDR2 FVKESK. V was clipped by 1 base and J by 4 bases; unmatched bases: 10. DNA of the CDR3: TGTGCCAGCAGCCAAGCAAGGGGGCGCAGAGAAAAAAACATTCAGTACTTC. It encodes CASSQARGRREKNIQYF.